This TCR beta chain was recovered during a study of T cells in Graves' hyperthyroidism and ophthalmopathy. At least ten counts were recorded for this clonotype. This CDR3 has 13 amino acids. The trim removed 8 bases at V and 4 bases at J, leaving 7 bases unmatched. Germline V gene lookup returns CDR1 MDHEN and CDR2 SYDVKM. RNA transcripts yielded amplified TCR beta CDR3 regions. When the TCR CDR3 underwent first-round RT-PCR, the HTBI primer set was used. TCRdb re-derived calls from the multiplex PCR reads in MiXCR, one entry per CDR3 protein. The sample carries approximately 640,000 distinct CDR3 sequences, 15% to 20% recorded once.

This clonotype was sampled from a woman in her thirties with Graves' hyperthyroidism. The chain is built from TRBV28 and TRBJ2-7, with 8 nucleotides matching TRBD1. Sequenced input: blood. CDR3 DNA: TGTGCCAGCTTCGGACAGGGCGAGTACGAGCAGTACTTC. Translation: CASFGQGEYEQYF.